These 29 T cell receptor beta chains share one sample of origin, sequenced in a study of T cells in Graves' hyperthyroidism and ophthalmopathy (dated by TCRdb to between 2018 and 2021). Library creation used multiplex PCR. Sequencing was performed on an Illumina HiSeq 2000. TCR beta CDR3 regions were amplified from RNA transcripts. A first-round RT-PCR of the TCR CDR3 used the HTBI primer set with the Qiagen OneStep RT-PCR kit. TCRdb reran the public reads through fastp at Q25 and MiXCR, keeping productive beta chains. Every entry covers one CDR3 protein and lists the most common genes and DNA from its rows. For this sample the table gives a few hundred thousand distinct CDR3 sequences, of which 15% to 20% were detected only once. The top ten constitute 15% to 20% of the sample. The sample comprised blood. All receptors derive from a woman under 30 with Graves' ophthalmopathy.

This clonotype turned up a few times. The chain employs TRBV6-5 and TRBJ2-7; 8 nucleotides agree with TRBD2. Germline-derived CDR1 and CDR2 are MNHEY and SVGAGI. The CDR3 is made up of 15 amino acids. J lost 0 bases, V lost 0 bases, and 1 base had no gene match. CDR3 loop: CASSYSGGGSYEQYF. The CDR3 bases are TGTGCCAGCAGTTACTCCGGGGGGGGCTCCTACGAGCAGTACTTC.

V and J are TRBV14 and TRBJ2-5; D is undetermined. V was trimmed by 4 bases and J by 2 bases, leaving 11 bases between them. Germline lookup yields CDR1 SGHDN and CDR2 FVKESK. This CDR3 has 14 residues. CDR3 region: CASSLRHGQETQYF. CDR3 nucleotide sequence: TGTGCCAGCAGCCTTCGCCACGGACAAGAGACCCAGTACTTC.

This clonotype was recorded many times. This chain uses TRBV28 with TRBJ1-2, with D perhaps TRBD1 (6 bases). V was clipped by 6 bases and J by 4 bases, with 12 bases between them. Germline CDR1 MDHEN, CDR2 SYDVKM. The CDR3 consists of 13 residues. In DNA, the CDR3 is TGTGCCAGCAGGATACAGGGAGGCTATGGCTACACCTTC. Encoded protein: CASRIQGGYGYTF.

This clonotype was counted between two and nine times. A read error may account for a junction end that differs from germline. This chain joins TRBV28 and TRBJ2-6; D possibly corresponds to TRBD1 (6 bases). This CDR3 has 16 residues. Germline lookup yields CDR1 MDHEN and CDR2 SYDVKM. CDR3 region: CAGSPTGRSGANVLTF. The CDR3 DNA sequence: TGTGCCGGCAGTCCTACAGGGCGCTCTGGGGCCAACGTCCTGACTTTC.

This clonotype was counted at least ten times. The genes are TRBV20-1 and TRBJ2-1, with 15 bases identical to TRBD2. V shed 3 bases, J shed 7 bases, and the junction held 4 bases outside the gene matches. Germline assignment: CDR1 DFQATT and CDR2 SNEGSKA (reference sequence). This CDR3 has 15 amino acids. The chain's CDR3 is CSASRTSGRGNEQFF. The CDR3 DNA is TGCAGTGCTAGCCGGACTAGCGGGAGGGGGAATGAGCAGTTCTTC.

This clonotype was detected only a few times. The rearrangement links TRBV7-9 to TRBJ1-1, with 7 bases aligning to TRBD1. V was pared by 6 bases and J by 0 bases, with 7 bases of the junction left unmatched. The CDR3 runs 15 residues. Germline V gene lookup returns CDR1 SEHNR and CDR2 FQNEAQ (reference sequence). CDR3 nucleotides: TGTGCCAGCAGGCCAGGGGGTCTCATGAACACTGAAGCTTTCTTT. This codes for CASRPGGLMNTEAFF.

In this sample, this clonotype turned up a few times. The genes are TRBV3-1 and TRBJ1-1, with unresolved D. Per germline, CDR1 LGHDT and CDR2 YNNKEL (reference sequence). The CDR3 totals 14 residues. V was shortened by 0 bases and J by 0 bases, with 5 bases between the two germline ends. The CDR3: CASSQDWVNTEAFF. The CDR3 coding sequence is TGTGCCAGCAGCCAAGATTGGGTGAACACTGAAGCTTTCTTT.

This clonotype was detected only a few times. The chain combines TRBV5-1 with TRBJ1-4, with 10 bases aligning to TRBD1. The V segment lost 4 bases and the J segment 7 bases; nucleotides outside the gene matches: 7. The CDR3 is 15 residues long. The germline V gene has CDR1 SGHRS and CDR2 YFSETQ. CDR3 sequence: CASSIDRGLGEKLFF. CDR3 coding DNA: TGCGCCAGCAGCATAGACAGGGGGCTAGGTGAAAAACTGTTTTTT.

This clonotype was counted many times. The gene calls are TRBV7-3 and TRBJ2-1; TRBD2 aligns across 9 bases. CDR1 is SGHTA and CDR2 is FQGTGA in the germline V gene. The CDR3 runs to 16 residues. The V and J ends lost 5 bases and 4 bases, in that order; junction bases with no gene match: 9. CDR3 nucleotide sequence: TGTGCCAGCAGCCCGCGTAGCGGGGGAGCTTACAATGAGCAGTTCTTC. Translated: CASSPRSGGAYNEQFF. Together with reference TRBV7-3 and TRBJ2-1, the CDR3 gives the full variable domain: GAGVSQTPSNKVTEKGKYVELRCDPISGHTALYWYRQSLGQGPEFLIYFQGTGAADDSGLPNDRFFAVRPEGSVSTLKIQRTERGDSAVYLCASSPRSGGAYNEQFFGPGTRLTVL.

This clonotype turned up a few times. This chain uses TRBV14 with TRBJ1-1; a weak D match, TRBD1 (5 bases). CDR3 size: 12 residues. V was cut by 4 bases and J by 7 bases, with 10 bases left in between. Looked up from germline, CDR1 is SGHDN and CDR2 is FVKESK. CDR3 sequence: CASSRQPGEAFF. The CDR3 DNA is TGTGCCAGCAGCCGACAGCCCGGTGAAGCTTTCTTT.

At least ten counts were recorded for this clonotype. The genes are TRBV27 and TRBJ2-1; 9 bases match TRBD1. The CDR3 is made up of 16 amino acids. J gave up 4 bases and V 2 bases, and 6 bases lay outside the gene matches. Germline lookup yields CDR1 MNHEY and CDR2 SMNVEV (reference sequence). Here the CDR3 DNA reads TGTGCCAGCAGTTTAAGGGGGACAGGGAATTACAATGAGCAGTTCTTC. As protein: CASSLRGTGNYNEQFF.

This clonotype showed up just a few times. In nucleotides, the CDR3 is TGTGCCAGCACCTCCGGGGGCGGATCGCGCCTGGGCTACGAGCAGTACTTC. As protein: CASTSGGGSRLGYEQYF. The chain has TRBV7-9 and TRBJ2-7; D may match TRBD1 or TRBD2 (6 bases each). CDR3 length: 17 residues. The V end was cut by 7 bases, the J end by 3 bases, with 25 bases between. The germline gives CDR1 SEHNR, CDR2 FQNEAQ (reference sequence).

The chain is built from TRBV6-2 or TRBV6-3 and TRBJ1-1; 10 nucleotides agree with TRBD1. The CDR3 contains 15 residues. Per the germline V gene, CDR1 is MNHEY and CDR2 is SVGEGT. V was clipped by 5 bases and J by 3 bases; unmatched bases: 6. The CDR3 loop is CASSRRQGAHTEAFF. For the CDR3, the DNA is TGTGCCAGCAGTAGACGACAGGGGGCGCACACTGAAGCTTTCTTT.

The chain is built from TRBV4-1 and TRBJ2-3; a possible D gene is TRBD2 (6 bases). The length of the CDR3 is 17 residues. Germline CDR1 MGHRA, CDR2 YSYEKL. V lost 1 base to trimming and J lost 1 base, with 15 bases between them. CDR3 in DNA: TGCGCCAGCAGCCAAGTTGCGTGGGAGGAGGGCACAGATACGCAGTATTTT. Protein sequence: CASSQVAWEEGTDTQYF.

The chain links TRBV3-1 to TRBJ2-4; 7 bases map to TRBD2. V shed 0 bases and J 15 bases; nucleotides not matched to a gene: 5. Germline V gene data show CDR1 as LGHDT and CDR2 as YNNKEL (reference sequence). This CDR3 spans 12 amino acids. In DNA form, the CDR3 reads TGTGCCAGCAGCCAAGATTGGGGGGGTCGGTACTTC. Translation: CASSQDWGGRYF. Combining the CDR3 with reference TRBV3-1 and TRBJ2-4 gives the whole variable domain DTAVSQTPKYLVTQMGNDKSIKCEQNLGHDTMYWYKQDSKKFLKIMFSYNNKELIINETVPNRFSPKSPDKAHLNLHINSLELGDSAVYFCASSQDWGGRYFGAGTRLSVL.

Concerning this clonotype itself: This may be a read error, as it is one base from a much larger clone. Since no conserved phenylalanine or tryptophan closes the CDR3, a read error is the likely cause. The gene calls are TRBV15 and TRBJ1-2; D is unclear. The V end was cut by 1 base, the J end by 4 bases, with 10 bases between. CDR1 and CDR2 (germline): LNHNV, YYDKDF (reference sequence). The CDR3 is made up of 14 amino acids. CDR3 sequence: CATSRGTGSYGYTS. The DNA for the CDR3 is TGTGCCACCAGCAGAGGGACGGGGAGCTATGGCTACACCTCC.

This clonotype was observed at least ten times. CDR3 sequence: CASSLGTAGSEQFF. The DNA of the CDR3 is TGCGCCAGCAGCTTGGGGACGGCGGGGAGTGAGCAGTTCTTC. This chain uses TRBV5-1 with TRBJ2-1, with a tentative D call TRBD2 (6 bases). V was cut by 0 bases and J by 9 bases, with 13 bases left in between. This CDR3 has 14 residues. CDR1 and CDR2 from the germline V gene are SGHRS and YFSETQ.

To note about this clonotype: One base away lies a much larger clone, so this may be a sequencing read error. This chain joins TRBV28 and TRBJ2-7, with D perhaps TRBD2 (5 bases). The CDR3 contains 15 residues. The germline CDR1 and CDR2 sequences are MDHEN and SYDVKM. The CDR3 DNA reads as TGCGCCAACAGCCAAGAAACGGGATCGGGCCACGAGCAGTACTTC. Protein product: CANSQETGSGHEQYF. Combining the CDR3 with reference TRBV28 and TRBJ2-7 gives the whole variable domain DVKVTQSSRYLVKRTGEKVFLECVQDMDHENMFWYRQDPGLGLRLIYFSYDVKMKEKGDIPEGYSVSREKKERFSLILESASTNQTSMYLCANSQETGSGHEQYFGPGTRLTVT.

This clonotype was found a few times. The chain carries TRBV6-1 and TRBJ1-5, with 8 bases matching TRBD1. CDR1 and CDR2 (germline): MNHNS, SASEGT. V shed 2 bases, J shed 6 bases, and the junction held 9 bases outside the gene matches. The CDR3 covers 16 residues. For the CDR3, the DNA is TGTGCCAGCAGTGAAACAGGGGGTAATTGGGGTCAGCCCCAGCATTTT. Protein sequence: CASSETGGNWGQPQHF.

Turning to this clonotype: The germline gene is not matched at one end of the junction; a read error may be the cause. CDR3 sequence: CASSLPGGPHRYAVF. CDR3 DNA sequence: TGTGCCAGCAGTTTACCGGGCGGGCCGCACAGATACGCAGTATTT. V gene TRBV6-5 combines with J gene TRBJ2-3, with D maybe TRBD2 (5 bases). In germline, CDR1 is MNHEY, CDR2 SVGAGI. The CDR3 has 15 amino acids.

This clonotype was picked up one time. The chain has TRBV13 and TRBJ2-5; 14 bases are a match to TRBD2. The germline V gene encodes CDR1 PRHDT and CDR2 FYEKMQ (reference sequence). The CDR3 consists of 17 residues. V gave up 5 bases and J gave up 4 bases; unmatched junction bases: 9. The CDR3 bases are TGTGCCAGCAGCCTGGGGGGGACTAGCGGGAGCGGAGAGACCCAGTACTTC. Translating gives CASSLGGTSGSGETQYF.

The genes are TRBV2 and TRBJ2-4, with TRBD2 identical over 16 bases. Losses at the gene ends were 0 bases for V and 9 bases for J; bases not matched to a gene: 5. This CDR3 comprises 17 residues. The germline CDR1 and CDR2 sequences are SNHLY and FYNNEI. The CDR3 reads CASSEAGLAGGGTIQYF. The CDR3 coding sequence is TGTGCCAGCAGTGAAGCGGGACTAGCGGGAGGGGGTACCATTCAGTACTTC. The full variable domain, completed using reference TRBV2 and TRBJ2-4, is EPEVTQTPSHQVTQMGQEVILRCVPISNHLYFYWYRQILGQKVEFLVSFYNNEISEKSEIFDDQFSVERPDGSNFTLKIRSTKLEDSAMYFCASSEAGLAGGGTIQYFGAGTRLSVL.

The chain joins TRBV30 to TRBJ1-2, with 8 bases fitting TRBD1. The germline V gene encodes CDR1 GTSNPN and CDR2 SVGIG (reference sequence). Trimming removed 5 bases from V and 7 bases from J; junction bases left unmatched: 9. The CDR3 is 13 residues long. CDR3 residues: CAWGQGALSGYTF. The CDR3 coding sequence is TGTGCCTGGGGTCAGGGGGCCTTAAGTGGCTACACCTTC.

As DNA, the CDR3 is TGTGCCAGCAGCCCGCTAATTCTTGACGGGGTTTGCTATGGCTACACCTTC. This sequence encodes CASSPLILDGVCYGYTF. V is TRBV6-1 and J is TRBJ1-2; no definite D call. The CDR3 totals 17 residues. Trimming pared 6 bases from V and 4 bases from J, leaving 24 bases between. In germline, CDR1 is MNHNS, CDR2 SASEGT.

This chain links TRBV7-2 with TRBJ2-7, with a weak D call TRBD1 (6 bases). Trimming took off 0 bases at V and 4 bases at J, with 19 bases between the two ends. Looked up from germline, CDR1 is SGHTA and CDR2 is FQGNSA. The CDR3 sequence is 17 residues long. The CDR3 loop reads CASSLAGMQGSVYEQYF. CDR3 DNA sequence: TGTGCCAGCAGCTTAGCTGGCATGCAGGGGTCCGTGTACGAGCAGTACTTC.

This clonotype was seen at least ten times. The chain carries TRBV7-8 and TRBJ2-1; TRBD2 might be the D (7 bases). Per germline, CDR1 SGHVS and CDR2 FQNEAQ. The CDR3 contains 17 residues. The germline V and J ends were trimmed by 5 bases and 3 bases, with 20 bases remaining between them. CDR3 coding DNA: TGTGCCAGCAGCCCACAAACAGGGAGGGAAGGCTACAATGAGCAGTTCTTC. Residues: CASSPQTGREGYNEQFF.

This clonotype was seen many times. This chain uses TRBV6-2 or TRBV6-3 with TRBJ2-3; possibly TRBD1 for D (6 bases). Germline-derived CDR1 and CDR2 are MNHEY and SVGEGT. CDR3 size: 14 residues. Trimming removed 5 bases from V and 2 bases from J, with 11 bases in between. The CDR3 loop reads CASSDDRITDTQYF. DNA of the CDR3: TGTGCCAGCAGTGACGACAGGATCACAGATACGCAGTATTTT.

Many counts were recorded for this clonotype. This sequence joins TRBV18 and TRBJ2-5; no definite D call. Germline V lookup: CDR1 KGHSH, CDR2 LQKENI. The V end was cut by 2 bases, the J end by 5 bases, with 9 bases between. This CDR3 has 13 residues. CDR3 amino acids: CASSPVMRETQYF. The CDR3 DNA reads TGTGCCAGCTCACCAGTTATGCGGGAGACCCAGTACTTC. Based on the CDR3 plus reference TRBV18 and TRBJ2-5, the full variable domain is NAGVMQNPRHLVRRRGQEARLRCSPMKGHSHVYWYRQLPEEGLKFMVYLQKENIIDESGMPKERFSAEFPKEGPSILRIQQVVRGDSAAYFCASSPVMRETQYFGPGTRLLVL.

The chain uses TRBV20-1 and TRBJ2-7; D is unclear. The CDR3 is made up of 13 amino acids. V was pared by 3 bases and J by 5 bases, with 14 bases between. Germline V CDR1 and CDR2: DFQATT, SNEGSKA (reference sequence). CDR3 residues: CSARPLSDHEQYF. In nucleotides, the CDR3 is TGCAGTGCTAGGCCCCTGAGCGATCACGAGCAGTACTTC.